The clone carrying this TCR beta chain has just a few counts. Measured with immunoSEQ multiplex PCR; TCRdb has only the in-frame clones, and not every one. The sample lists some 120,000 clones, less than 90% occurring once. The source of the sample is a study of blood T cell repertoires in COVID-19. Germline V gives CDR1 LNHDA, CDR2 SQIVND (reference sequence). This CDR3 has 14 amino acids. Trimming left V 6 bases short and J 2 bases short, with 13 bases between. This TCR came from a man between 65 and 85 years old with acute or convalescent COVID-19. Sequencing was performed on peripheral blood. This chain joins TRBV19 and TRBJ1-2; D is unresolved. The CDR3 bases are TGTGCCAGTAGGAGGCCGAGTTCAAACTATGGCTACACCTTC. It translates to CASRRPSSNYGYTF.